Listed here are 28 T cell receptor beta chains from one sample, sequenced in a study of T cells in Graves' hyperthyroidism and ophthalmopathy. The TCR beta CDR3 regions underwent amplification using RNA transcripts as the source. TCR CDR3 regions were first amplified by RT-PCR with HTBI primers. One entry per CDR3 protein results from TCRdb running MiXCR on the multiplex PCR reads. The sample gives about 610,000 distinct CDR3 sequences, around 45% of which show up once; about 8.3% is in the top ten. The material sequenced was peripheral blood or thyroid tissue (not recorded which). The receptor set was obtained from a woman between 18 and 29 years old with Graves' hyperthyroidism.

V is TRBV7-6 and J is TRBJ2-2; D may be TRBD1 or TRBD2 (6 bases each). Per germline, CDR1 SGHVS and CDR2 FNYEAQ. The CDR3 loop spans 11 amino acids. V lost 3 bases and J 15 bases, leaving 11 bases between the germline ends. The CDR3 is CASSLGGGMFF. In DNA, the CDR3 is TGTGCCAGCAGCTTGGGGGGCGGGATGTTTTTT.

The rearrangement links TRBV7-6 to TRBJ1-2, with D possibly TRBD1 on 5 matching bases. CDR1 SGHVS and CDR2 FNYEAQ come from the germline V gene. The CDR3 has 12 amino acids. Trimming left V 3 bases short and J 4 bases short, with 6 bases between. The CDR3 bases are TGTGCCAGCAGCTTCAGGGCCTATGGCTACACCTTC. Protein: CASSFRAYGYTF.

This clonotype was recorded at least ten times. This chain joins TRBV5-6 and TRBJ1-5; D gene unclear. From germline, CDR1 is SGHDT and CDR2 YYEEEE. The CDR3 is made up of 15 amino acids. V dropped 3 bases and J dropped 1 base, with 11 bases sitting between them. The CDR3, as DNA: TGTGCCAGCAGCTCGACTGGCCGGAGCAATCAGCCCCAGCATTTT. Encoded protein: CASSSTGRSNQPQHF.

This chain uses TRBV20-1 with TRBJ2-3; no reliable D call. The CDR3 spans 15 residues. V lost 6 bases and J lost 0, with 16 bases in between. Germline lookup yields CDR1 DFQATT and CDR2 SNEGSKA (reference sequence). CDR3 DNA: TGCAGTGCCCCAAGACGACTCCTTAGCACAGATACGCAGTATTTT. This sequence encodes CSAPRRLLSTDTQYF.

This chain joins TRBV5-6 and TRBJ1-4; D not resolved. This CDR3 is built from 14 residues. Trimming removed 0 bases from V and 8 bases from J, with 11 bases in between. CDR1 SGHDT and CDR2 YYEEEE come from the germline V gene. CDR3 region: CASSLEVGLEKLFF. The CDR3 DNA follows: TGTGCCAGCAGCTTGGAGGTTGGCCTCGAAAAACTGTTTTTT. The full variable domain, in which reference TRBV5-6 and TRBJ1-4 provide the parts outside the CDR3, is DAGVTQSPTHLIKTRGQQVTLRCSPKSGHDTVSWYQQALGQGPQFIFQYYEEEERQRGNFPDRFSGHQFPNYSSELNVNALLLGDSALYLCASSLEVGLEKLFFGSGTQLSVL.

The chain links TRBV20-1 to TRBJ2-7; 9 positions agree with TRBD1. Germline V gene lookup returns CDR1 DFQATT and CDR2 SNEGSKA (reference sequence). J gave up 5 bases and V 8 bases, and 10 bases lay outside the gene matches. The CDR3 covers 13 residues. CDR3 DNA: TGCAGTCCAAAGGGACAGGGTTTCGACGAGCAGTACTTC. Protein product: CSPKGQGFDEQYF.

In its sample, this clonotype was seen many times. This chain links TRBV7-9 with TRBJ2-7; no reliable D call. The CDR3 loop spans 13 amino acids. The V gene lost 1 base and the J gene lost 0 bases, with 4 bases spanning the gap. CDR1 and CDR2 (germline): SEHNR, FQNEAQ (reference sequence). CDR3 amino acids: CASSLEYSYEQYF. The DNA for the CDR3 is TGTGCCAGCAGCTTAGAATACTCCTACGAGCAGTACTTC.

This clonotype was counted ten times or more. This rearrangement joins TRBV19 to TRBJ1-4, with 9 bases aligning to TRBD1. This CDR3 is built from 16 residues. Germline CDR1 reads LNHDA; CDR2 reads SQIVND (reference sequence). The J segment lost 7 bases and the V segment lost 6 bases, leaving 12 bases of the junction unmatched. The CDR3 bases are TGTGCCAGTAGGGGACAGGGCGGTGGTCGGGTTGAAAAACTGTTTTTT. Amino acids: CASRGQGGGRVEKLFF.

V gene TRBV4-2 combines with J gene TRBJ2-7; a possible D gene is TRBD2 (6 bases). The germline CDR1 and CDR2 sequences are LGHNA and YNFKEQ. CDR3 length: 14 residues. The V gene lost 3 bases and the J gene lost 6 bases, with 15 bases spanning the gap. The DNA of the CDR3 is TGTGCCAGCAGCCAGGGCCGTCGGGAGTTCGAGCAGTACTTC. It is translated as CASSQGRREFEQYF.

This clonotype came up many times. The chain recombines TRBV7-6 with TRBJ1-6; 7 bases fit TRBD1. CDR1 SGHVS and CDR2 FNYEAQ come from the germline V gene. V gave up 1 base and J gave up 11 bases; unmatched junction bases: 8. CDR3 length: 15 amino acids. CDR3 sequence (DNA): TGTGCCAGCAGCTTAGAACAGGGGCCCATTGCACCCCTCCACTTT. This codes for CASSLEQGPIAPLHF.

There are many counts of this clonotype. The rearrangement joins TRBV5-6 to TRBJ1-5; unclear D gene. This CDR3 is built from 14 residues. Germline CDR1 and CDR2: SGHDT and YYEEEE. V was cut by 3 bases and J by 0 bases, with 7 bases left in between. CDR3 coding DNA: TGTGCCAGCAGCTCTGTTTTTAGCAATCAGCCCCAGCATTTT. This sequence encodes CASSSVFSNQPQHF.

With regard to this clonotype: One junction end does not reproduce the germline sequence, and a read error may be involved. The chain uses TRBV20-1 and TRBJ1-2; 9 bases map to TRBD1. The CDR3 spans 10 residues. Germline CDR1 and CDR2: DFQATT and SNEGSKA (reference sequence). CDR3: CSATGTGYSF. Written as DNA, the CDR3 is TGCAGTGCTACCGGGACAGGGTACTCCTTC.

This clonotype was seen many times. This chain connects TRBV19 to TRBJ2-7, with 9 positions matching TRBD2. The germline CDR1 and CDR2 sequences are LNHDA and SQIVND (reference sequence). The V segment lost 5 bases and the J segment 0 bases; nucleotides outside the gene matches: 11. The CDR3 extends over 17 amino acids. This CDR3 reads CASSAPTSGRSSYEQYF. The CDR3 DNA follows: TGTGCCAGTAGTGCCCCTACCAGCGGGAGGTCCTCCTACGAGCAGTACTTC.

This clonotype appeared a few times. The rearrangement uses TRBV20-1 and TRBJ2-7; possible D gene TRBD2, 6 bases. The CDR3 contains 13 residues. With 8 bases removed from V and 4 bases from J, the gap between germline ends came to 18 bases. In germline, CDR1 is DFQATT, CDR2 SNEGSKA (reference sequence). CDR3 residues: CSTLKSGYYEQYF. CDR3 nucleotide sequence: TGCAGTACATTAAAGAGCGGGTATTACGAGCAGTACTTC.

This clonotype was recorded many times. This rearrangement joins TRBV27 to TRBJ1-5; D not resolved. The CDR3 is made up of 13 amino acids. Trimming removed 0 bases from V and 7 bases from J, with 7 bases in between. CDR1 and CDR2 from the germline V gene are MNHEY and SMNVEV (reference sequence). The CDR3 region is CASSLSTWQPQHF. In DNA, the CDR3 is TGTGCCAGCAGTTTATCTACGTGGCAGCCCCAGCATTTT.

As DNA, the CDR3 is TGTGCCAGCAGCTTAGTTAGTCAGGGTGGGACCCAGTACTTC. Translation gives CASSLVSQGGTQYF. The chain links TRBV7-9 to TRBJ2-5, with D perhaps matching TRBD1 (5 bases). The length of the CDR3 is 14 residues. V was cut by 1 base and J by 7 bases, with 13 bases left in between. The germline V gene encodes CDR1 SEHNR and CDR2 FQNEAQ (reference sequence).

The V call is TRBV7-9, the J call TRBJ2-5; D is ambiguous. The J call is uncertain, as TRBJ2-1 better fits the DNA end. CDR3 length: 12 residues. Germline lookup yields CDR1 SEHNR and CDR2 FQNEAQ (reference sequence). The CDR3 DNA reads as TGTGCCAGCAGCCCGGACTACAATGAGCAGTTCTTC. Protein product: CASSPDYNEQFF.

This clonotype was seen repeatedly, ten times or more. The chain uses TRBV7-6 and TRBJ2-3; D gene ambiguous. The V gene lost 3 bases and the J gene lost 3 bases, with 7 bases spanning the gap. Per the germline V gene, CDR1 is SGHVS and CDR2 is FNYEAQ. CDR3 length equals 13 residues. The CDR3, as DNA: TGTGCCAGCAGCTTTTGGGCGACAGATACGCAGTATTTT. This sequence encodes CASSFWATDTQYF.

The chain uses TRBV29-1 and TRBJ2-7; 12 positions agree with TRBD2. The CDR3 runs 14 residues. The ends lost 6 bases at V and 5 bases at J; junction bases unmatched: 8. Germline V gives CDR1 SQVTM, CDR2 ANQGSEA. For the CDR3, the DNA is TGCAGCGTCGGCGGACTAGCGGGATACAACGAGCAGTACTTC. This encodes CSVGGLAGYNEQYF.

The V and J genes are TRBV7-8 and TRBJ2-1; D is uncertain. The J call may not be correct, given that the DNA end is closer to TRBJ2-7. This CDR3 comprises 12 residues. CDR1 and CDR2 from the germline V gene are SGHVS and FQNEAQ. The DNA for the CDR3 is TGTGCCAGCAGGAATACCTACAATGAGCAGTACTTC. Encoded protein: CASRNTYNEQYF.

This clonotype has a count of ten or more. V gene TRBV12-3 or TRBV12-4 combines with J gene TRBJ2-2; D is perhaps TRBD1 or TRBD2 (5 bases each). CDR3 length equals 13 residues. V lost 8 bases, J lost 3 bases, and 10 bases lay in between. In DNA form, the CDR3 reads TGTGCCAGCCGGGGCAGGCACACCGGGGAGCTGTTTTTT. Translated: CASRGRHTGELFF.

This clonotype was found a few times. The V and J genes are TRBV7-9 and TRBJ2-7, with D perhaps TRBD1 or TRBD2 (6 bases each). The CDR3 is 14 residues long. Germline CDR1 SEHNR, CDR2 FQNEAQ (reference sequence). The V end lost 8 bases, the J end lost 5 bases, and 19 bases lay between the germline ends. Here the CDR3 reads CASHLGGPRDEQYF. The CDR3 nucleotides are TGTGCCAGCCACCTCGGGGGCCCGAGGGACGAGCAGTACTTC. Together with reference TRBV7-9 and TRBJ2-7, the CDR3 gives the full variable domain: DTGVSQNPRHKITKRGQNVTFRCDPISEHNRLYWYRQTLGQGPEFLTYFQNEAQLEKSRLLSDRFSAERPKGSFSTLEIQRTEQGDSAMYLCASHLGGPRDEQYFGPGTRLTVT.

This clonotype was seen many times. CDR3 bases: TGTGCCAGCAGCCCCCGATGGAACACTGAAGCTTTCTTT. Translation: CASSPRWNTEAFF. V is TRBV27 and J is TRBJ1-1, with no clear D. Germline CDR1 is MNHEY and CDR2 is SMNVEV (reference sequence). V was pared by 6 bases and J by 1 base, with 9 bases between. CDR3 length equals 13 residues.

The CDR3 nucleotides read TGCAGCCAAGGACGTAGCGGTTCCTACGAGCAGTACTTC. Translated, it gives CSQGRSGSYEQYF. The chain recombines TRBV29-1 with TRBJ2-7; possible D gene TRBD2, 6 bases. Germline-derived CDR1 and CDR2 are SQVTM and ANQGSEA. V lost 8 bases to trimming and J lost 1 base, with 15 bases between them. This CDR3 region has 13 residues.

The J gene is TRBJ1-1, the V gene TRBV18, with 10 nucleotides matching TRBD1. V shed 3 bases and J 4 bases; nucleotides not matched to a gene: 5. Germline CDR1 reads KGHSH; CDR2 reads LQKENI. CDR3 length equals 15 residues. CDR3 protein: CASSPRDRGGTEAFF. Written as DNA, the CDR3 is TGTGCCAGCTCACCCAGGGACAGGGGAGGCACTGAAGCTTTCTTT.

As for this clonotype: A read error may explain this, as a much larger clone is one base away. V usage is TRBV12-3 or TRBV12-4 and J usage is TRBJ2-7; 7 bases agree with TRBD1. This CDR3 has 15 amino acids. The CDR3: CASRTYRGSSCEQYF. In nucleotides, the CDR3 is TGTGCCAGCAGAACCTACAGGGGTAGTTCCTGCGAGCAGTACTTC.

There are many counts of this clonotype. For the CDR3, the DNA is TGTCCCACCTTAGAACAGGATGGCTACACCTTC. It is translated as CPTLEQDGYTF. The chain recombines TRBV7-9 with TRBJ1-2; TRBD1 might be the D (5 bases). The CDR3 extends over 11 amino acids. The germline V gene has CDR1 SEHNR and CDR2 FQNEAQ (reference sequence). Supplemented by reference TRBV7-9 and TRBJ1-2, the full variable domain reads DTGVSQNPRHKITKRGQNVTFRCDPISEHNRLYWYRQTLGQGPEFLTYFQNEAQLEKSRLLSDRFSAERPKGSFSTLEIQRTEQGDSAMYLCPTLEQDGYTFGSGTRLTVV.

CDR3 sequence: CASSFAGGSFTGELFF. CDR3 bases: TGTGCCAGCAGCTTTGCTGGGGGATCCTTCACCGGGGAGCTGTTTTTT. The chain is built from TRBV7-6 and TRBJ2-2; D is perhaps TRBD1 or TRBD2 (5 bases each). In germline, CDR1 is SGHVS, CDR2 FNYEAQ. The CDR3 covers 16 residues. The germline V and J ends were trimmed by 3 bases and 4 bases, with 15 bases remaining between them.